A selection of T cell receptor beta chains follows, all from one sample in a study of CD8+CD57+ T cells in acquired aplastic anemia. MiXCR was run by TCRdb on the reads, yielding one entry per CDR3 protein. The sample contains 150,000 to 200,000 distinct CDR3 sequences, 64% of which appear only once. Sequencing input: sorted CD4+, CD8+, or CD8+CD57+ T cells (not recorded which) from PBMCs. These receptors were obtained from a human donor with severe aplastic anemia or a healthy control (not recorded which). Both conserved end residues are part of each CDR3. The order of the fields is J gene, D gene, clone size, V gene, CDR3 protein, CDR3 DNA. The D gene is left open where the match is weak. Part of the rows lack a size; the others show once, few, many or a class for expanded clones.

J: TRBJ1-1
D: .
size: .
V: TRBV10-3
CDR3: CAISGQVKTEAFF
DNA: TGTGCCATCAGTGGGCAGGTGAAAACTGAAGCTTTCTTT

J: TRBJ1-2
D: TRBD1
size: .
V: TRBV7-3
CDR3: CASSLRTGEGYTF
DNA: TGTGCCAGCAGCCTCAGGACAGGGGAAGGCTACACCTTC

J: TRBJ1-5
D: .
size: .
V: TRBV5-5
CDR3: CASSSGWENQPQHF
DNA: TGTGCCAGCAGCTCAGGGTGGGAAAATCAGCCCCAGCATTTT

J: TRBJ1-2
D: .
size: .
V: TRBV9
CDR3: CASSDVAGGGGGYTF
DNA: TGTGCCAGCAGCGACGTGGCCGGGGGCGGGGGTGGCTACACCTTC

J: TRBJ1-2
D: TRBD1
size: .
V: TRBV5-1
CDR3: CASSPGQGEGYTF
DNA: TGCGCCAGCAGCCCGGGACAGGGTGAGGGCTACACCTTC

J: TRBJ2-2
D: .
size: .
V: TRBV5-6
CDR3: CASSLSVAGELFF
DNA: TGTGCCAGCAGCTTGTCGGTGGCCGGGGAGCTGTTTTTT

J: TRBJ1-1
D: .
size: many
V: TRBV20-1
CDR3: CSAILGNRAEAFF
DNA: TGCAGTGCTATCTTGGGGAACCGCGCTGAAGCTTTCTTT

J: TRBJ2-5
D: TRBD1
size: .
V: TRBV5-1
CDR3: CASNRQGRETQYF
DNA: TGCGCCAGCAACCGACAGGGCCGAGAGACCCAGTACTTC

J: TRBJ2-1
D: TRBD2
size: few
V: TRBV2
CDR3: CASSERLAINEQFF
DNA: TGTGCCAGCAGTGAAAGACTAGCGATCAATGAGCAGTTCTTC

J: TRBJ2-5
D: TRBD2
size: many
V: TRBV20-1
CDR3: CSARSLAGRGVPETQYF
DNA: TGCAGTGCTAGGTCCCTTGCGGGGCGGGGGGTCCCAGAGACCCAGTACTTC

J: TRBJ1-4
D: .
size: .
V: TRBV7-9
CDR3: CASSRGMGGEKLFF
DNA: TGTGCCAGCAGCCGCGGGATGGGGGGTGAAAAACTGTTTTTT

J: TRBJ1-5
D: .
size: few
V: TRBV20-1
CDR3: CSARTGDNQPQHF
DNA: TGCAGTGCCCGGACGGGGGACAATCAGCCCCAGCATTTT

J: TRBJ2-1
D: TRBD2
size: .
V: TRBV7-9
CDR3: CASSLKLAGVRMDEQFF
DNA: TGTGCCAGCAGCTTAAAGCTAGCGGGAGTAAGGATGGATGAGCAGTTCTTC

J: TRBJ2-7
D: .
size: many
V: TRBV5-1
CDR3: CASSWARGYEQYF
DNA: TGCGCCAGCAGCTGGGCGCGGGGCTACGAGCAGTACTTC

J: TRBJ2-1
D: .
size: many
V: TRBV12-3/TRBV12-4
CDR3: CASSLAGGLNEQFF
DNA: TGTGCCAGCAGTTTAGCGGGGGGGCTTAATGAGCAGTTCTTC

J: TRBJ2-7
D: .
size: .
V: TRBV20-1
CDR3: CSALPLEGNLGYEQYF
DNA: TGCAGTGCCCTCCCTCTCGAGGGGAACTTGGGTTACGAGCAGTACTTC

J: TRBJ2-3
D: .
size: .
V: TRBV7-2
CDR3: CASSPGTTDTQYF
DNA: TGTGCCAGCAGCCCCGGGACTACAGATACGCAGTATTTT

J: TRBJ2-2
D: TRBD1
size: many
V: TRBV10-1
CDR3: CASDRGAGELFF
DNA: TGCGCCAGCGACAGGGGCGCCGGGGAGCTGTTTTTT

J: TRBJ1-1
D: TRBD1
size: many
V: TRBV7-6
CDR3: CASSPNRGRNTEAFF
DNA: TGTGCCAGCAGTCCTAACAGGGGGCGGAACACTGAAGCTTTCTTT

J: TRBJ2-7
D: .
size: .
V: TRBV9
CDR3: CASSVEGSTSYEQYF
DNA: TGTGCCAGCAGCGTAGAGGGGAGCACCTCCTACGAGCAGTACTTC

J: TRBJ1-1
D: .
size: once
V: TRBV6-5
CDR3: CASTKGGIEAFF
DNA: TGTGCCAGTACGAAGGGAGGGATTGAAGCTTTCTTT

J: TRBJ2-1
D: TRBD2
size: once
V: TRBV7-2
CDR3: CASSSTWTSPYLGNEQFF
DNA: TGTGCCAGCAGCTCCACCTGGACTAGCCCTTACTTGGGGAATGAGCAGTTCTTC

J: TRBJ2-7
D: .
size: .
V: TRBV7-2
CDR3: CASSPQTGEQYF
DNA: TGTGCCAGCAGCCCACAGACGGGTGAGCAGTACTTC

J: TRBJ2-7
D: .
size: many
V: TRBV2
CDR3: CASSDGTHYEQYF
DNA: TGTGCCAGCAGCGACGGGACCCACTACGAGCAGTACTTC

J: TRBJ2-1
D: TRBD2
size: .
V: TRBV7-8
CDR3: CASSFPSGGAMYEQFF
DNA: TGTGCCAGCAGCTTCCCTAGCGGGGGGGCCATGTATGAGCAGTTCTTC

J: TRBJ1-1
D: .
size: .
V: TRBV15
CDR3: CAASSPHGNTEAFF
DNA: TGTGCCGCCAGCAGCCCACATGGGAACACTGAAGCTTTCTTT

J: TRBJ2-7
D: TRBD1
size: .
V: TRBV20-1
CDR3: CSARGRGTGLQYF
DNA: TGCAGTGCTAGAGGACGCGGGACAGGGTTGCAGTACTTC

J: TRBJ1-2
D: TRBD1
size: .
V: TRBV7-9
CDR3: CASSHGLQQGARGYTF
DNA: TGTGCCAGCAGCCACGGGCTCCAGCAGGGGGCAAGAGGCTACACCTTC

J: TRBJ2-7
D: TRBD2
size: .
V: TRBV4-2
CDR3: CASTSGGLSYEQYF
DNA: TGTGCCAGCACTTCGGGGGGGCTCTCCTACGAGCAGTACTTC

J: TRBJ1-2
D: TRBD1
size: .
V: TRBV7-9
CDR3: CASNTGGRDGYTF
DNA: TGTGCCAGCAACACAGGGGGGAGGGATGGCTACACCTTC

J: TRBJ1-1
D: .
size: .
V: TRBV7-9
CDR3: CASSLRERGGTEAFF
DNA: TGTGCCAGCAGCTTAAGGGAAAGGGGAGGCACTGAAGCTTTCTTT

J: TRBJ2-3
D: .
size: .
V: TRBV7-8
CDR3: CASSYLGGAVYTDTQYF
DNA: TGTGCCAGCAGCTACCTAGGGGGGGCAGTGTACACAGATACGCAGTATTTT

J: TRBJ1-5
D: .
size: .
V: TRBV7-2
CDR3: CASQGQAHNNQPQHF
DNA: TGTGCCAGCCAGGGTCAGGCACATAACAATCAGCCCCAGCATTTT

J: TRBJ1-1
D: TRBD1
size: .
V: TRBV5-1
CDR3: CASSPEGQSGDTEAFF
DNA: TGCGCCAGCAGCCCGGAGGGACAGAGCGGCGACACTGAAGCTTTCTTT

J: TRBJ2-6
D: .
size: few
V: TRBV15
CDR3: CAITVGSGANVLTF
DNA: TGTGCCATCACCGTCGGGTCTGGGGCCAACGTCCTGACTTTC

J: TRBJ1-2
D: TRBD1
size: .
V: TRBV2
CDR3: CASSGGTGGFRSYGYTF
DNA: TGTGCCAGCAGTGGCGGGACAGGGGGCTTCAGAAGCTATGGCTACACCTTC

J: TRBJ2-4
D: .
size: .
V: TRBV7-9
CDR3: CASSFTPFAKNIQYF
DNA: TGTGCCAGCAGCTTCACACCCTTTGCCAAAAACATTCAGTACTTC

J: TRBJ2-3
D: TRBD2
size: many
V: TRBV20-1
CDR3: CSARDIGRLAGGDTQYF
DNA: TGCAGTGCTAGAGATATCGGTCGTTTAGCGGGGGGGGATACGCAGTATTTT

J: TRBJ2-5
D: .
size: .
V: TRBV5-6
CDR3: CASSLPSRGGEETQYF
DNA: TGTGCCAGCAGCTTGCCGTCGAGGGGGGGTGAAGAGACCCAGTACTTC

J: TRBJ2-7
D: TRBD1
size: .
V: TRBV30
CDR3: CAWSGGTGKLYEQYF
DNA: TGTGCCTGGAGTGGGGGGACAGGGAAACTATACGAGCAGTACTTC

J: TRBJ1-5
D: .
size: .
V: TRBV7-6
CDR3: CASSLVVNQPQHF
DNA: TGTGCCAGCAGCTTAGTGGTCAATCAGCCCCAGCATTTT

J: TRBJ2-7
D: .
size: .
V: TRBV19
CDR3: CASSMTGSYEQYF
DNA: TGTGCCAGTAGTATGACAGGATCCTACGAGCAGTACTTC

J: TRBJ2-3
D: TRBD1
size: .
V: TRBV11-3
CDR3: CASSLGDRGSTDTQYF
DNA: TGTGCCAGCAGCTTGGGTGACAGGGGAAGCACAGATACGCAGTATTTT

J: TRBJ2-7
D: .
size: .
V: TRBV15
CDR3: CATSRERGQDRAYEQYF
DNA: TGTGCCACCAGCAGAGAGCGGGGGCAAGACAGGGCGTACGAGCAGTACTTC

J: TRBJ2-7
D: TRBD2
size: .
V: TRBV24-1
CDR3: CATSPSGSSYEQYF
DNA: TGTGCCACCAGTCCTAGCGGGAGTAGCTACGAGCAGTACTTC